This T cell receptor beta chain was recovered during a study of CD4+ T cells in melanoma (dated by TCRdb to the early 2020s). A note on the overall study: Neoantigen-specific CD4+ T cells in human melanoma were investigated in the study. Results the study describes overall, beyond this receptor: The report described a correlation between neoantigen-specific CD4+ T cells and the function of CD8+ T cells, macrophages and B cells. Neoantigen-specific CD4+ T cells in melanoma were reported to have a range of differentiation states.

As encoded in the germline V gene, CDR1 is SGHTA while CDR2 is FQGNSA. Measured from the cysteine to the phenylalanine, the CDR3 is 14 residues long. CDR3 DNA is the only sequence kept; it has 42 bases, read in frame from the first base. V was cut back by 5 bases and J by 5 bases, leaving a gap of 10 bases between them. Receptor amplification or capture employed the immunoSEQ multiplex PCR assay. In its TCRdb copy, this immuneACCESS table keeps in-frame sequences only and misses some clones. Where compared with another copy, unresolved V genes explain less than half of these, and the others have no known cause. For this sample there are over 100,000 clones; about 90% appear just once. Jointly, the top ten make up about 3.5% of the sample. Worth noting for this clone: Its antigen specificity is not known. One base away there is no much larger clone; base qualities are not given.

The donors were melanoma patients. The sequence was collected from a human donor with melanoma. Recombination connected TRBV7-2 to TRBJ2-6, with the D segment identity uncertain. Input material: peripheral blood. The DNA is TGTGCCAGCAGCCCGGCAGGTCGGGCCAACGTCCTGACTTTC. The encoded protein is CASSPAGRANVLTF.